This is a list of T cell receptor beta chains from one sample in a study of T cells after yellow fever vaccination. MiXCR was run by TCRdb on the 5' RACE reads, yielding one entry per CDR3 protein. This table has approximately 300,000 distinct CDR3 sequences, approximately 12% appearing once. The specimen comprised CD4+ T cells sorted from PBMCs, sampled 45 days after the yellow fever booster vaccination. The receptors shown here come from a man between 18 and 29 years old who received the YFV17D yellow fever vaccine. Both conserved end residues are part of each CDR3. The order of the fields is clone size, V gene, D gene, J gene, CDR3 DNA, CDR3 protein. The D gene is left open where the match is weak. Size tells how often a clone was seen (once, few, many) or the class of an expanded clone, and some rows leave it out.

.,TRBV7-8,TRBD1,TRBJ1-1,TGTGCCAGCAGTTCGGACAGGGGGCTCACGGCTTTCTTT,CASSSDRGLTAFF
few,TRBV4-3,.,TRBJ2-1,TGCGCCAGCAGCCCACAGGGTCACACTTTCTACAATGAGCAGTTCTTC,CASSPQGHTFYNEQFF
few,TRBV4-3,.,TRBJ2-4,TGCGCCAGCAGCCGATGGGGGCCCGGGCAAATAGCCAAAAACATTCAGTACTTC,CASSRWGPGQIAKNIQYF
.,TRBV7-2,.,TRBJ1-2,TGTGCCAGCAGCCGGGGACACCTTAACTATGGCTACACCTTC,CASSRGHLNYGYTF
few,TRBV2,.,TRBJ2-5,TGTGCCAGCAGTGTTCTGCAGGGGTCAGAGACCCAGTACTTC,CASSVLQGSETQYF
few,TRBV2,.,TRBJ1-6,TGTGCCAGCAGTGAGAACCCAAATTCACCCCTCCACTTT,CASSENPNSPLHF
.,TRBV4-2,TRBD1,TRBJ1-1,TGTGCCAGCGGCGGACAGGGCGGCACTGAAGCTTTCTTT,CASGGQGGTEAFF
.,TRBV4-1,.,TRBJ1-1,TGCGCCAGCAGCCAACCGACAGGCACCGTTGAAGCTTTCTTT,CASSQPTGTVEAFF
.,TRBV6-2/TRBV6-3,.,TRBJ2-5,TGTGCCAGCAGAGGACCGATACCCGAGACCCAGTACTTC,CASRGPIPETQYF
.,TRBV20-1,.,TRBJ2-7,TGCAGTGCTAGATTTCAAAGGGGCAGGTACGAGCAGTACTTC,CSARFQRGRYEQYF
.,TRBV7-2,.,TRBJ1-5,TGTGCCAGCAGCTCGGGACTCCGTCAGCCCCAGCATTTT,CASSSGLRQPQHF
.,TRBV20-1,.,TRBJ1-2,TGCAGTGCTAGAACCGCGCTCGGGTACTATGGCTACACCTTC,CSARTALGYYGYTF
few,TRBV7-3,.,TRBJ2-5,TGTGCCAGCAGCTTAAGGGACGGAGAGACCCAGTACTTC,CASSLRDGETQYF
.,TRBV27,.,TRBJ2-7,TGTGCCAGCAGTATAAGGGGCAGGGCATACGAGCAGTACTTC,CASSIRGRAYEQYF
.,TRBV7-6,TRBD1,TRBJ2-3,TGTGCCAGCATTCAAGGGGGCCAGGATTATACGCAGTATTTT,CASIQGGQDYTQYF
many,TRBV7-2,.,TRBJ1-5,TGTGCCAGCAGCTACTCGGGATATAGCAATCAGCCCCAGCATTTT,CASSYSGYSNQPQHF